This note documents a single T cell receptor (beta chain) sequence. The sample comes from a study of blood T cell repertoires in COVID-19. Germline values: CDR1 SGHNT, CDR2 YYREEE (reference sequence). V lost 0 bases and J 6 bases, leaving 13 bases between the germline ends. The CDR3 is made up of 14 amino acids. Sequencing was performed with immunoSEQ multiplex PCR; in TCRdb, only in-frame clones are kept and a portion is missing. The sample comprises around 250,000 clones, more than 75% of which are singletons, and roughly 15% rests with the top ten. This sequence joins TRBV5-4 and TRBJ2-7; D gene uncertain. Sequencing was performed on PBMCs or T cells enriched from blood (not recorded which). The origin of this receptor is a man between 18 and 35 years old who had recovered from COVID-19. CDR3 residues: CASSLEPHAAEQYF. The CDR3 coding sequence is TGTGCCAGCAGCTTGGAGCCCCACGCGGCCGAGCAGTACTTC.